This paragraph reports one T cell receptor (beta chain). The data derive from a study of T cells expressing NK-cell markers. Germline V lookup: CDR1 MGHRA, CDR2 YSYEKL. This CDR3 is built from 15 residues. One entry per CDR3 protein, without DNA, is what TCRdb gives after re-calling the 5' RACE reads. In all, the sample yields 300,000 to 500,000 distinct CDR3 sequences. The chain is built from TRBV4-1 and TRBJ2-3; TCRdb reports TRBD2, a call that lacks DNA to check it against. The sample comprised blood T cells: a sorted CD56 or NKG2C T cell subset, CD4+ or CD8+ T cells, or bulk PBMC T cells (not recorded which). The TCR comes from a woman aged 50 to 65 in good health. Here the CDR3 reads CASSPLAGSTDTQYF.